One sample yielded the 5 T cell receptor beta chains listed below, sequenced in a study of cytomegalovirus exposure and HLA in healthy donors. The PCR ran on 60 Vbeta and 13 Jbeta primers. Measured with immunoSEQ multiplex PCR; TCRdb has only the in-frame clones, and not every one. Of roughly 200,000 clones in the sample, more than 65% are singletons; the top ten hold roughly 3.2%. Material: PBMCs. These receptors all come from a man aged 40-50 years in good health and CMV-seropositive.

CDR3 loop: CASRPDRASGNTIYF. The CDR3 nucleotides read TGTGCCAGCAGACCGGACAGGGCCTCTGGAAACACCATATATTTT. This chain connects TRBV6-1 to TRBJ1-3; TRBD1 aligns across 8 bases. The CDR3 is 15 amino acids. J was trimmed by 0 bases and V by 6 bases; bases with no gene match: 4. Germline values: CDR1 MNHNS, CDR2 SASEGT.

The CDR3 protein is CASSNPDRGSHEQYF. The CDR3 DNA reads as TGCGCCAGCAGCAACCCGGACAGGGGGTCCCACGAGCAGTACTTC. V usage is TRBV5-1 and J usage is TRBJ2-7, with 10 bases fitting TRBD1. V shed 4 bases and J 5 bases; nucleotides not matched to a gene: 9. The CDR3 covers 15 residues. Germline lookup yields CDR1 SGHRS and CDR2 YFSETQ. The full variable domain, rest sourced from reference TRBV5-1 and TRBJ2-7, is KAGVTQTPRYLIKTRGQQVTLSCSPISGHRSVSWYQQTPGQGLQFLFEYFSETQRNKGNFPGRFSGRQFSNSRSEMNVSTLELGDSALYLCASSNPDRGSHEQYFGPGTRLTVT.

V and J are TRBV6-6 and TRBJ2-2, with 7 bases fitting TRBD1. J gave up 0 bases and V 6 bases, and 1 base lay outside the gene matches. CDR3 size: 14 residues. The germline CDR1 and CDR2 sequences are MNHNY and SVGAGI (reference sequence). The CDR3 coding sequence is TGTGCCAGCAGGGGACAGACGAACACCGGGGAGCTGTTTTTT. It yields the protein CASRGQTNTGELFF.

The chain's CDR3 is CASSTLGQSPSYEQYF. The CDR3 nucleotides are TGTGCCAGCAGCACCTTAGGACAGTCCCCCTCCTACGAGCAGTACTTC. V is TRBV9 and J is TRBJ2-7, with D perhaps matching TRBD1 (6 bases). Per germline, CDR1 SGDLS and CDR2 YYNGEE. The CDR3 spans 16 residues. V was shortened by 4 bases and J by 0 bases, with 17 bases between the two germline ends. Full variable domain (missing parts from reference TRBV9 and TRBJ2-7): DSGVTQTPKHLITATGQRVTLRCSPRSGDLSVYWYQQSLDQGLQFLIQYYNGEERAKGNILERFSAQQFPDLHSELNLSSLELGDSALYFCASSTLGQSPSYEQYFGPGTRLTVT.

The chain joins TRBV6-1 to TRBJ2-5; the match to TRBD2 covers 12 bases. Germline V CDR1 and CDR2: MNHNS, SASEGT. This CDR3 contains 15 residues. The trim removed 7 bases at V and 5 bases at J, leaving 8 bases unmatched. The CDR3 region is CASTASGGAWETQYF. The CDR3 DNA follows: TGTGCCAGCACCGCTAGCGGGGGGGCCTGGGAGACCCAGTACTTC.